This T cell receptor beta chain was captured in a study of early T cells in non-severe SARS-CoV-2 infection. There are many counts of this clonotype. This CDR3 is 15 amino acids long. Trimming removed 6 bases from V and 1 base from J; junction bases left unmatched: 7. Germline V gene lookup returns CDR1 DFQATT and CDR2 SNEGSKA (reference sequence). Via MiXCR, TCRdb re-called the 5' RACE reads, giving one row per CDR3 protein. This repertoire shows some 40,000 distinct CDR3 sequences, roughly 3.9% found once; its top ten account for 10%. Sequencing was performed on whole blood. The J gene is TRBJ1-3, the V gene TRBV20-1; 9 positions agree with TRBD1. This sequence was found in an adult who was a healthcare worker with PCR-confirmed SARS-CoV-2 infection or an uninfected control (not recorded which). The CDR3 DNA reads as TGCAGTGCCAGGGACAGGGTAGGATCTGGAAACACCATATATTTT. This codes for CSARDRVGSGNTIYF.